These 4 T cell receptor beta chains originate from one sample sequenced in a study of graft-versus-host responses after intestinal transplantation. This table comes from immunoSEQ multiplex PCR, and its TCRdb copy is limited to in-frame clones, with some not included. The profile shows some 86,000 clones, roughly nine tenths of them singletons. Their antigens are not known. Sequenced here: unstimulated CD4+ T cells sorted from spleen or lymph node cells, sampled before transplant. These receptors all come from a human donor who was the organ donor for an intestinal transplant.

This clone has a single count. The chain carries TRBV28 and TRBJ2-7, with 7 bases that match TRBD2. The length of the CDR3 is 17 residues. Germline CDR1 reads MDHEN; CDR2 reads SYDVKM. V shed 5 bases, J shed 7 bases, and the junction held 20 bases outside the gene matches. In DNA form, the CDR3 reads TGTGCCAGCAGTAAGTTTGTAATATGGAGCGGGATGCAGGAGCAGTACTTC. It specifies CASSKFVIWSGMQEQYF.

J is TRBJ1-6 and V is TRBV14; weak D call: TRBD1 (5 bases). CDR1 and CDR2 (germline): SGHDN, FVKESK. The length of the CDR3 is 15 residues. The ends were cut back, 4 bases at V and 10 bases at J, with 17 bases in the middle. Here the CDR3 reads CASSPTQGAGSPLHF. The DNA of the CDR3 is TGTGCCAGCAGCCCAACTCAGGGCGCGGGGTCACCCCTCCACTTT.

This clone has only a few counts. The CDR3 sequence: CASRQDRGSAEAFF. The CDR3 region has the DNA TGTGCCAGCAGACAGGACAGGGGATCGGCTGAAGCTTTCTTT. This chain links TRBV6-5 with TRBJ1-1, with TRBD1 matching over 9 bases. The CDR3 spans 14 residues. Germline V lookup: CDR1 MNHEY, CDR2 SVGAGI. The ends lost 6 bases at V and 6 bases at J; junction bases unmatched: 8.

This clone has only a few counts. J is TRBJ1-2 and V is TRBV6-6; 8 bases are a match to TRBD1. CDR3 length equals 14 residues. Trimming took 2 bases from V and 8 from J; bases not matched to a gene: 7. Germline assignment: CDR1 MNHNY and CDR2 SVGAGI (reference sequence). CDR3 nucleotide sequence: TGTGCCAGCAGTTACCCGGACAGGGAAGGCGGCTACACCTTC. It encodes CASSYPDREGGYTF.